Sequencing of this T cell receptor (beta chain) was carried out in a study of T-cell memory formation after mild COVID-19. Findings and caveats of the study: Researchers found some responding clones in pre-infection memory, a sign that cross-reactive memory joined.

TCRdb processed the 5' RACE reads anew with MiXCR; each CDR3 protein has one entry. The repertoire holds 180,000 or so distinct CDR3 sequences, with 9.5% to 13% as singletons. J gave up 0 bases and V 5 bases, and 2 bases lay outside the gene matches. Germline CDR1 SEHNR, CDR2 FQNEAQ (reference sequence). The CDR3 totals 14 residues. This clonotype was recorded many times. Its specificity is not known. The source material was PBMCs or a T cell subset sorted from them (not recorded which). This receptor was taken from a man aged 18 to 29 who had mild COVID-19 (a few samples of this study predate the infection). Cell type and time point are not known. This sequence joins TRBV7-9 and TRBJ2-3; 7 positions agree with TRBD1. CDR3 DNA: TGTGCCAGCAGCCGGGACAGCAGCACAGATACGCAGTATTTT. Translated: CASSRDSSTDTQYF.